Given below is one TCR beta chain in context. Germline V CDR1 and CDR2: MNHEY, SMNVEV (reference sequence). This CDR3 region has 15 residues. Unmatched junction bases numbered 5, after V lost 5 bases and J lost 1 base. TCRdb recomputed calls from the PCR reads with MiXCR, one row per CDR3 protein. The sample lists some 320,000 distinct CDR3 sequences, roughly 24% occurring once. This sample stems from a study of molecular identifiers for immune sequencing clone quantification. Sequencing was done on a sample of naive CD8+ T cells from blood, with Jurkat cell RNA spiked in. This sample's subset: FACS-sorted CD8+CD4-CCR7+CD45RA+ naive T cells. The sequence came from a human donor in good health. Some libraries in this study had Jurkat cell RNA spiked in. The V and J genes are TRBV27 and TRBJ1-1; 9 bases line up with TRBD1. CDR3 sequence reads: CASSPLGQGNTEAFF. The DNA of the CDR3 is TGTGCCAGCAGTCCCCTGGGACAGGGGAACACTGAAGCTTTCTTT.